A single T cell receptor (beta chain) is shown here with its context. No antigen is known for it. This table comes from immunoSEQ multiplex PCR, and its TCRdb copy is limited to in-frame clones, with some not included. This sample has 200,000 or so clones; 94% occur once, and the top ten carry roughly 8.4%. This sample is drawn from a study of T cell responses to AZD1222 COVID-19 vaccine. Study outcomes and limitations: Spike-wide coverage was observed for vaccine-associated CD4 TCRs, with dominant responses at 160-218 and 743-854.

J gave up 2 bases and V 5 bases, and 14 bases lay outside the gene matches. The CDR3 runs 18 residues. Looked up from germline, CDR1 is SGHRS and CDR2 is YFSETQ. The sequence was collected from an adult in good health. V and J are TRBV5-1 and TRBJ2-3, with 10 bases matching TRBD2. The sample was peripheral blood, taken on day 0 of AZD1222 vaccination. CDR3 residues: CASRRQDGLAANTDTQYF. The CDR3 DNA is TGCGCCAGCAGGCGGCAGGACGGACTAGCGGCAAACACAGATACGCAGTATTTT.